The present T cell receptor beta chain was sequenced within a study of vaccination and CD4 T cells after COVID-19. As for the study in general: Spike peptides, overlapping and drawn from SARS-CoV-2, HCoV-NL63, HCoV-OC43 and HCoV-229E, were used to stimulate cells.

Broader study findings: Spike mono-reactive clones accounted for 304 of the 307 vaccine-specific clones found in convalescent patients.

Treatment in this sample: roughly 10-day PBMC culture with coronavirus spike peptide pools or control peptides (ViraFEST assay). Expanded clonotypes were found by TCR sequencing after peptide-pool stimulation (ViraFEST). About this clonotype: What it binds is not known.

CD4+ T cells that had been cultured provided DNA sequenced with the Oncomine TCR Beta short-read assay. Genomic DNA from cultured CD4+ T cells was extracted. TCRdb itself ran the PCR reads through MiXCR, one entry per CDR3 protein. This table holds 12,000 or so distinct CDR3 sequences, 45% to 65% found once. Trimming removed 0 bases from V and 1 base from J, with 4 bases in between. This CDR3 comprises 14 residues. Germline values: CDR1 MGHRA, CDR2 YSYEKL. The clonotype originates from a human donor who had recovered from COVID-19. This chain connects TRBV4-1 to TRBJ1-5; D ambiguous. Sequencing was carried out using CD4+ T cells from blood, cultured in vitro. The CDR3 loop is CASSQEESNQPQHF. The CDR3 nucleotides read TGCGCCAGCAGCCAAGAGGAAAGCAATCAGCCCCAGCATTTT.